Shown below are 9 T cell receptor beta chains from a single sample sequenced in a study of blood T cell repertoires in COVID-19. Generated by immunoSEQ multiplex PCR, the TCRdb table keeps only in-frame clones and is missing some. The data show under 200,000 clones, about four fifths seen once. The sequenced material came from PBMCs or T cells enriched from blood (not recorded which). The source of these receptors is a man between 45 and 60 years old who had recovered from COVID-19.

V is TRBV5-1 and J is TRBJ2-3, with a tentative D call TRBD1 (6 bases). The germline gives CDR1 SGHRS, CDR2 YFSETQ. The CDR3 is 16 residues long. With 2 bases removed from V and 0 bases from J, the gap between germline ends came to 13 bases. The CDR3 DNA reads TGCGCCAGCAGCTTATACCCCCAGGGGAGCACAGATACGCAGTATTTT. Translated, it gives CASSLYPQGSTDTQYF. Using reference TRBV5-1 and TRBJ2-3 for the parts outside the CDR3, the full variable domain is KAGVTQTPRYLIKTRGQQVTLSCSPISGHRSVSWYQQTPGQGLQFLFEYFSETQRNKGNFPGRFSGRQFSNSRSEMNVSTLELGDSALYLCASSLYPQGSTDTQYFGPGTRLTVL.

This clone showed up just once. The chain's CDR3 is CASSSNPGSGELFF. The CDR3 DNA is TGTGCCAGCAGCTCAAATCCGGGATCCGGGGAGCTGTTTTTT. V usage is TRBV7-2 and J usage is TRBJ2-2, with a possible D match to TRBD2 (5 bases). The germline V gene has CDR1 SGHTA and CDR2 FQGNSA. Trimming pared 4 bases from V and 6 bases from J, leaving 12 bases between. CDR3 length: 14 residues.

This rearrangement joins TRBV2 to TRBJ2-1, with TRBD1 matching 10 bases. The trim removed 2 bases at V and 14 bases at J, leaving 12 bases unmatched. Germline CDR1 SNHLY, CDR2 FYNNEI. The CDR3 consists of 15 residues. In nucleotides, the CDR3 is TGTGCCAGCAGTGAATCCGGGACAGGGGACTCTTTTGAGTTCTTC. It specifies CASSESGTGDSFEFF.

As regards this clone: Distinct nucleotide sequences in the sample also encode this CDR3. The V and J genes are TRBV6-5 and TRBJ1-1; tentatively, D is TRBD1 (6 bases). V was shortened by 6 bases and J by 0 bases, with 8 bases between the two germline ends. Germline CDR1 and CDR2: MNHEY and SVGAGI. CDR3 size: 13 residues. CDR3 coding DNA: TGTGCCAGCAGGCAGGGGATGAACACTGAAGCTTTCTTT. It yields the protein CASRQGMNTEAFF.

V and J are TRBV11-3 and TRBJ2-5; D remains ambiguous. Germline V gives CDR1 SGHNT, CDR2 YENEEA. The V and J ends lost 1 base and 5 bases respectively, with 8 bases between them. CDR3 length: 13 residues. CDR3 loop: CASSLALRETQYF. For the CDR3, the DNA is TGTGCCAGCAGCTTAGCCCTCAGGGAGACCCAGTACTTC.

This clone showed up just once. The DNA of the CDR3 is TGTGCCAGCAGCTTGGGGAGGTACACAGATACGCAGTATTTT. It encodes CASSLGRYTDTQYF. This chain uses TRBV5-8 with TRBJ2-3, with a weak D call TRBD2 (5 bases). The V gene's germline CDR1 is SGHTS and CDR2 YDEGEE. V lost 0 bases and J lost 2, with 7 bases in between. The CDR3 spans 14 residues.

This chain connects TRBV7-3 to TRBJ2-1; 7 nucleotides line up with TRBD2. This CDR3 contains 15 residues. Germline CDR1 and CDR2: SGHTA and FQGTGA. The ends lost 2 bases at V and 0 bases at J; junction bases unmatched: 1. Here the CDR3 reads CASSLAGDSYNEQFF. CDR3 nucleotides: TGTGCCAGCAGCTTAGCGGGAGACTCCTACAATGAGCAGTTCTTC.

V is TRBV28 and J is TRBJ2-7; TRBD1 might be the D (6 bases). Per germline, CDR1 MDHEN and CDR2 SYDVKM. V lost 5 bases to trimming and J lost 3 bases, with 14 bases between them. The CDR3 loop spans 14 amino acids. The DNA for the CDR3 is TGTGCCAGCAGTAATACAGGGTACAGCTACGAGCAGTACTTC. Its protein product is CASSNTGYSYEQYF.

The chain is built from TRBV10-3 and TRBJ1-5; D perhaps matches TRBD1 (5 bases). Germline V CDR1 and CDR2: ENHRY, SYGVKD. The CDR3 has 16 amino acids. The V end lost 10 bases, the J end lost 6 bases, and 25 bases lay between the germline ends. In DNA form, the CDR3 reads TGTGCCACATTGAACCCGACCCGGGGGGAAGGTCAGCCCCAGCATTTT. Translated, it gives CATLNPTRGEGQPQHF.